The present T cell receptor beta chain was sequenced within a study of cytotoxic CD8 clonotypes in ibrutinib-treated CLL listed by TCRdb under 2021. With respect to the entire study: In this cohort, around 15 patients were treatment-naive and 11 to 12 were relapsed/refractory, while around 18 had unmutated IGHV. Partial responses were observed in about 25 patients and complete responses in 2; after a median follow-up of around 68 months, remission was maintained in around 14 patients and progression was observed in some 12. Response samples were taken after a median of approximately a year on treatment, ranging from about 6 to 40 months. On average, each sample had approximately 260,000 productive templates and 94,082 productive rearrangements. Of the approximately 86 people in the trial, approximately 24 had longitudinal samples available. Cryopreserved peripheral blood mononuclear cells were obtained before treatment, at response, and at either sustained remission or disease progression. All remission and progressive disease samples were collected while patients were still receiving ibrutinib.

This sample's time point label indicates: approximately 25 months on ibrutinib. For TCR beta library preparation, roughly 2.2 micrograms of genomic DNA was extracted from cryopreserved PBMCs. High-throughput TCR beta sequencing was performed on longitudinal blood samples from CLL patients receiving ibrutinib monotherapy. The patients took part in an open-label, single-center phase 2 trial of ibrutinib monotherapy. On this clone: Its antigen specificity is not known. Base qualities are not recorded, but no much larger clone differs from it by a single base.

On a MiSeq, deep resolution sequencing aimed for a depth between 1 in 1 million and 1 in 200,000 T cells, with each clonotype covered about 9.9x on average. The immunoSEQ hsTCRB Kit was used to generate the TCR beta libraries. The source study handled its data this way. Data were analyzed with ImmunoSEQ Data Assistant and ImmunoSEQ Analyzer, with V, D and J genes assigned per IMGT definitions. Clonality, which ranges from 0 to 1, was calculated as one minus the normalized Shannon entropy of productive rearrangement frequencies. Only overrepresented clonotypes making up at least 0.05% of each patient's repertoire were included in the public clonotype analysis. Approximately 12 age-matched healthy donor repertoires from immuneACCESS were used as controls for clonality. TCRdb's version of the immuneACCESS table is confined to in-frame rearrangements and falls short of the full clone set. An unresolved V gene accounts for under half of the shortfall where checked; the remainder is of unknown origin. The V and J calls and clone size are taken from that table; D and trimming were inferred from the DNA. In this sample the table shows 130,000 or so clones, approximately 83% of which occur a single time. 2% to 2.5% of the sample lies in the top ten.

The paper as a whole reports these results and caveats: Public clonotypes were rare and either shrank or stayed stable during treatment, and the rise in clonality at ibrutinib response reflected expansion of private clonotypes. Clonality increased at ibrutinib response, stayed stable in sustained remission, and fell back toward baseline at progression. Sampling times were not matched between sustained-remission and progressing patients, and lymph node repertoires were not studied. Baseline clonality exceeded that of age-matched healthy donors and correlated strongly with circulating CD8+ T-cell counts.

Ends trimmed: V by 2 bases, J by 2 bases; bases unmatched to a gene: 10. Taken from cysteine to phenylalanine, the CDR3 has 17 residues. Left in the record is the CDR3 DNA by itself, 51 bases read in frame from the first base. CDR1 LGHNA and CDR2 YNFKEQ were looked up in the germline V gene. This sequence originates from a human donor with chronic lymphocytic leukemia. This sequence uses TRBV4-2 and TRBJ2-3; TRBD1 agrees with 7 junctional bases. The starting material was PBMCs, obtained after 24 months of ibrutinib treatment. The DNA sequence is given as TGTGCCAGCAGCCAATCTTCAGGGGGTGGGGACACAGATACGCAGTATTTT. Translation gives CASSQSSGGGDTDTQYF.